This is a list of T cell receptor beta chains from one sample in a study of shared clonotypes between healthy human individuals. Repertoires were generated with immunoSEQ multiplex PCR, while TCRdb's copy carries only in-frame clones and drops some. The profile covers some 2 million clones, with about 94% appearing a single time and about 1.1% taken by the ten largest. Source material: naive CD8+ T cells sorted from blood. The receptors were gathered from a man younger than 35 in good health. Each CDR3 is given with its conserved first and last residue. The listing skips clone size in some rows; elsewhere it reads once, few, many or a size class.

V,J,size,CDR3
TRBV10-3,TRBJ2-1,.,CAIRKDRGVHEQFF
TRBV21-1,TRBJ1-3,.,CASSKGGRVGNTIYF
TRBV4-3,TRBJ1-1,.,CASSQEGQLGRGYTEAFF
TRBV7-9,TRBJ1-2,.,CASSTQGYGYTF
TRBV2,TRBJ2-1,.,CASKWLAGGSEQFF
TRBV28,TRBJ1-1,.,CASSLLGDLVGPEAFF
TRBV6-6,TRBJ1-1,.,CASSYSRDGEAFF
TRBV19,TRBJ1-4,.,CASRNTWYSNEKLFF
TRBV29-1,TRBJ2-7,.,CSVLAGSSYEQYF
TRBV14,TRBJ2-2,.,CASSPNGLLPGELFF
TRBV6-5,TRBJ1-2,.,CASSYSEGNGGYTF
TRBV27,TRBJ1-5,once,CASSLYGTEAYQPQHF
TRBV10-2,TRBJ1-2,.,CASSETLQPGGYGYTF
TRBV4-1,TRBJ2-7,.,CASSPDLEVYEQYF
TRBV27,TRBJ2-3,.,CASSLYPGQGTDTQYF
TRBV27,TRBJ2-7,.,CASSSLQDTYEQYF
TRBV7-9,TRBJ1-1,.,CASSTPGQVEAFF
TRBV7-2,TRBJ1-1,.,CASSWWDTNTEAFF
TRBV9,TRBJ2-5,once,CASSVVNGETQYF
TRBV5-1,TRBJ2-7,.,CASSGGSYSYEQYF
TRBV10-2,TRBJ2-1,once,CASRLADNEQFF
TRBV13,TRBJ2-3,.,CASSSEGTDNTDTQYF
TRBV19,TRBJ1-6,.,CASSISSDRLSSYNSPLHF
TRBV27,TRBJ2-1,.,CASRWGNEQFF
TRBV6-5,TRBJ2-5,.,CASNRDETQYF
TRBV19,TRBJ2-5,.,CASSNRETQYF
TRBV6-5,TRBJ1-5,.,CASRNNIYSNQPQHF
TRBV5-4,TRBJ2-1,.,CASSLWGGNEQFF
TRBV5-1,TRBJ2-3,.,CASSLVGASTDTQYF
TRBV28,TRBJ2-1,.,CASSPTGWGLAGEEQFF
TRBV11-2,TRBJ2-2,.,CASSLTDYGELFF